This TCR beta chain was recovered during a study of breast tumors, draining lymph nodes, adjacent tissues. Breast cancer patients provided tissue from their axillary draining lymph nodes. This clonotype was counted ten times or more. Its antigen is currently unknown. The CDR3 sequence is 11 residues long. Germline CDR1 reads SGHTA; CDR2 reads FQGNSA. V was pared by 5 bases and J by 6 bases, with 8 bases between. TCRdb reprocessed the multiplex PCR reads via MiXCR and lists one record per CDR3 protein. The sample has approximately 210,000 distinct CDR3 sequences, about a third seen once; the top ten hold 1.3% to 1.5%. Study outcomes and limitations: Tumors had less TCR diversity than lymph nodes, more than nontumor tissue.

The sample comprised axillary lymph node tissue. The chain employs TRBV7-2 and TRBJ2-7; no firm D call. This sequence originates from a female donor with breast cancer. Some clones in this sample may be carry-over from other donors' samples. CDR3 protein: CASSLRIEQYF. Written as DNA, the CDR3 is TGTGCCAGCAGCCTCCGTATCGAGCAGTACTTC.